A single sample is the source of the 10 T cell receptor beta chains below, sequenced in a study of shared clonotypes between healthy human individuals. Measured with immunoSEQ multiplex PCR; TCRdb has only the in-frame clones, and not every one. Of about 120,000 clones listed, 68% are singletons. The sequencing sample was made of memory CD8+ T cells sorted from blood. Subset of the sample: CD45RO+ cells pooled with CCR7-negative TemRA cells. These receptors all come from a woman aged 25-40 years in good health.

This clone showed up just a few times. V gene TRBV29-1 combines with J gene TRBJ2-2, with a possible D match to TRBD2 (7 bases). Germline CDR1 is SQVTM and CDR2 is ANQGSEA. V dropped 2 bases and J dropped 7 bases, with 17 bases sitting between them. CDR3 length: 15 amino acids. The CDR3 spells CSVEPTGGAIGELFF. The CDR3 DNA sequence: TGCAGCGTTGAACCTACGGGGGGCGCGATCGGGGAGCTGTTTTTT.

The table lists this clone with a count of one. The CDR3: CASSIPAGGNNQPQHF. DNA for the CDR3: TGTGCCAGTAGTATACCGGCAGGGGGGAACAATCAGCCCCAGCATTTT. The chain recombines TRBV19 with TRBJ1-5, with 7 positions matching TRBD1. V trimming: 2 bases; J trimming: 3 bases; junction bases outside the gene matches: 7. Germline CDR1 reads LNHDA; CDR2 reads SQIVND (reference sequence). The CDR3 sequence is 16 residues long.

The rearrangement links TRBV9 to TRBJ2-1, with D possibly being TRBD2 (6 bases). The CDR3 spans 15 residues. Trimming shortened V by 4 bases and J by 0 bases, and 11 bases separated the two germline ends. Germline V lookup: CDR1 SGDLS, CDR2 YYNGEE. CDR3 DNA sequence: TGTGCCAGCAGCCCTACGGGACTCTCCTACAATGAGCAGTTCTTC. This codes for CASSPTGLSYNEQFF.

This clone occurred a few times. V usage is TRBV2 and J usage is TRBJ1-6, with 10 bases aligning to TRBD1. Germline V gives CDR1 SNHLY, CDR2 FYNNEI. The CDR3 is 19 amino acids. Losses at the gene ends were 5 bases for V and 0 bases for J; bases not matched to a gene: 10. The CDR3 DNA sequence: TGTGCCAGCAGTCTAAGTACCGGGACAGGGGACTCCTATAATTCACCCCTCCACTTT. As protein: CASSLSTGTGDSYNSPLHF.

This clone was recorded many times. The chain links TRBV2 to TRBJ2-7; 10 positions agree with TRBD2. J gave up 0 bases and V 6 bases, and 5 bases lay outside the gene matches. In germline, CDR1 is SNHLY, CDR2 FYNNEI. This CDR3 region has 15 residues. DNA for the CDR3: TGTGCCAGCAGAACGGCTAGCGGGAGCTCCTACGAGCAGTACTTC. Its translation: CASRTASGSSYEQYF.

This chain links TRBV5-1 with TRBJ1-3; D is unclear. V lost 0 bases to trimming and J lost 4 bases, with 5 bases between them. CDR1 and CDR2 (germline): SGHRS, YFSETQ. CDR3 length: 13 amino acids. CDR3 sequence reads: CASSLEDGNTIYF. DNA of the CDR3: TGCGCCAGCAGCTTGGAGGACGGAAACACCATATATTTT.

CDR3 DNA sequence: TGCAGCGTTGAAAATCACAGGATGAAAGGAGAGACCCAGTACTTC. Its protein product is CSVENHRMKGETQYF. The chain couples TRBV29-1 to TRBJ2-5; a weak D match, TRBD1 (5 bases). With 2 bases removed from V and 4 bases from J, the gap between germline ends came to 17 bases. The germline V gene has CDR1 SQVTM and CDR2 ANQGSEA. The CDR3 runs 15 residues. Based on the CDR3 plus reference TRBV29-1 and TRBJ2-5, the full variable domain is SAVISQKPSRDICQRGTSLTIQCQVDSQVTMMFWYRQQPGQSLTLIATANQGSEATYESGFVIDKFPISRPNLTFSTLTVSNMSPEDSSIYLCSVENHRMKGETQYFGPGTRLLVL.

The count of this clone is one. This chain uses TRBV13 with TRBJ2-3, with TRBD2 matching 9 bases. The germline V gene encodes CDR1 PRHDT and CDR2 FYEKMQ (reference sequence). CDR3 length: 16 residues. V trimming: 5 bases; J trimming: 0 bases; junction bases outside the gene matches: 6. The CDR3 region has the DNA TGTGCCAGCAGCCGGTCTAGCGGGGCTAGCACAGATACGCAGTATTTT. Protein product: CASSRSSGASTDTQYF.

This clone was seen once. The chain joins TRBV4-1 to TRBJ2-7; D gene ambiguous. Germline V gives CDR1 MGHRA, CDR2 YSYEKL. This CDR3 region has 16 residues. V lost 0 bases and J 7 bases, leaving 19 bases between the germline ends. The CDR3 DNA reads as TGCGCCAGCAGCCAAGAAGTGCGGTTCTATCCGTGGGAGCAGTACTTC. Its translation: CASSQEVRFYPWEQYF.

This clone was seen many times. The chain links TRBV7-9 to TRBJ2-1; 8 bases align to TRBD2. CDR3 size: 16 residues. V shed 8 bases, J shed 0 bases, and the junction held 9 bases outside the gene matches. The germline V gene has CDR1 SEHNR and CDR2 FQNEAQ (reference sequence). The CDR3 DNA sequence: TGTGCCAGCGGAGCTCGGGGGGGAAGCTCCTACAATGAGCAGTTCTTC. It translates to CASGARGGSSYNEQFF.